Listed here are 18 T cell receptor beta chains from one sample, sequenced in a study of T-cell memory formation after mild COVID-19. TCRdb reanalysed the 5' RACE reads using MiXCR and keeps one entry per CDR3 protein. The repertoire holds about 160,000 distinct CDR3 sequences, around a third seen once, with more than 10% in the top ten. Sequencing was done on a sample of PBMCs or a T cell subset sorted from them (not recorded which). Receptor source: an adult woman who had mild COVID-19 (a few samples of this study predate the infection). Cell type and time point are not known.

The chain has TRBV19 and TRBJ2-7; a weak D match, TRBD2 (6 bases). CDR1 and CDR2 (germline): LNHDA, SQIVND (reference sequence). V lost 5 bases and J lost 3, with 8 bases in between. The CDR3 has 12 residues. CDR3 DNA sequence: TGTGCCAGTAGTCGGGGGATCTACGAGCAGTACTTC. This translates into CASSRGIYEQYF.

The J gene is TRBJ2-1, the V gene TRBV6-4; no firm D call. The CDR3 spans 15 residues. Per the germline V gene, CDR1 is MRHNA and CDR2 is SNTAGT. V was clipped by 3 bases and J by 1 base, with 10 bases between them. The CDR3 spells CASSDGVGSYNEQFF. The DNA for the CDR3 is TGTGCCAGCAGTGATGGGGTCGGTTCCTACAATGAGCAGTTCTTC.

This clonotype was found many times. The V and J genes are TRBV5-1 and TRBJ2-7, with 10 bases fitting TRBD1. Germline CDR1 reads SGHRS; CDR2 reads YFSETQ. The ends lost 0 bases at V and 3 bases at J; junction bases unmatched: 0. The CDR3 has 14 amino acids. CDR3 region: CASSLGTGGYEQYF. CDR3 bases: TGCGCCAGCAGCTTGGGGACAGGGGGCTACGAGCAGTACTTC.

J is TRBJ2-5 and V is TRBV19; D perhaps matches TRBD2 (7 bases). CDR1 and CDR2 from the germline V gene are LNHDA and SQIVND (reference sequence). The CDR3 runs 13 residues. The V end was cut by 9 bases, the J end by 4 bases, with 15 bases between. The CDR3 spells CASLGGAGETQYF. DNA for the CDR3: TGTGCCAGCCTGGGGGGGGCCGGAGAGACCCAGTACTTC.

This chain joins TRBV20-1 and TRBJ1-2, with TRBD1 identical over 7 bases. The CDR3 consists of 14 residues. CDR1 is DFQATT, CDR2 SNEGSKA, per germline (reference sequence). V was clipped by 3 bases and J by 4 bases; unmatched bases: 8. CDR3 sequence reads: CSARGTEFTYGYTF. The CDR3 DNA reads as TGCAGTGCTAGGGGGACAGAGTTCACCTATGGCTACACCTTC.

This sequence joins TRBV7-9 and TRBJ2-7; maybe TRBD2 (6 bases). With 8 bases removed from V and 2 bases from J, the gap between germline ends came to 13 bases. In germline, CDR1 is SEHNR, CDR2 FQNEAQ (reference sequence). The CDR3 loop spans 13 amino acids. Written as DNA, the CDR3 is TGTGCCAGCGGAGGGCAGAGTCCCTACGAGCAGTACTTC. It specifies CASGGQSPYEQYF.

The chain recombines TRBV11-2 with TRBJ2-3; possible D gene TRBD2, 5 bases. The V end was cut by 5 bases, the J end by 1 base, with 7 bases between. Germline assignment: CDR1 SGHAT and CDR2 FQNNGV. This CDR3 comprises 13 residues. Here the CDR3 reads CASSQRGTDTQYF. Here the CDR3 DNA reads TGTGCCAGCAGCCAGAGGGGCACAGATACGCAGTATTTT.

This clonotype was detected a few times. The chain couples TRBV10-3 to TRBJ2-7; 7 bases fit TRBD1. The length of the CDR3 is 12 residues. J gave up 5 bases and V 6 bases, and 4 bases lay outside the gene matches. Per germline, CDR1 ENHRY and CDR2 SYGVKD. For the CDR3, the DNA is TGTGCCATCAGAGAAACAGGGGACGAGCAGTACTTC. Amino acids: CAIRETGDEQYF.

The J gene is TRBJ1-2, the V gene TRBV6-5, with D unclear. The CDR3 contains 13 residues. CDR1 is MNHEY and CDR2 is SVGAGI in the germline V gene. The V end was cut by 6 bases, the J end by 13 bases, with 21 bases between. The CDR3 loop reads CASRAFPSDPSTF. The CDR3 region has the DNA TGTGCCAGCAGGGCCTTCCCCTCGGACCCCTCCACCTTC.

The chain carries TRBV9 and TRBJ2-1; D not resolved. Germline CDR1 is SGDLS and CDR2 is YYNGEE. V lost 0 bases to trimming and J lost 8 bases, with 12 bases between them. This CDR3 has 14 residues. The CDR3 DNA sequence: TGTGCCAGCAGCGTAGTGAACCGACCGGATGAGCAGTTCTTC. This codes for CASSVVNRPDEQFF. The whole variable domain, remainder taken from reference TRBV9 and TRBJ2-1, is DSGVTQTPKHLITATGQRVTLRCSPRSGDLSVYWYQQSLDQGLQFLIQYYNGEERAKGNILERFSAQQFPDLHSELNLSSLELGDSALYFCASSVVNRPDEQFFGPGTRLTVL.

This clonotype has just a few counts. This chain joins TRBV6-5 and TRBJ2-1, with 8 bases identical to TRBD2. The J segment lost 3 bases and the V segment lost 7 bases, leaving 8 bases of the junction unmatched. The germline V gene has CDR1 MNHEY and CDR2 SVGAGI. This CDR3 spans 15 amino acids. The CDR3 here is CASIYAGGNYNEQFF. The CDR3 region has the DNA TGTGCCAGCATCTATGCGGGGGGAAACTACAATGAGCAGTTCTTC.

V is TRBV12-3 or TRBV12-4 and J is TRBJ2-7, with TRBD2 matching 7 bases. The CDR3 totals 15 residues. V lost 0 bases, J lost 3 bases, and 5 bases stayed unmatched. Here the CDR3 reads CASSLAGGPGYEQYF. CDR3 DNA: TGTGCCAGCAGTTTAGCGGGAGGGCCTGGCTACGAGCAGTACTTC.

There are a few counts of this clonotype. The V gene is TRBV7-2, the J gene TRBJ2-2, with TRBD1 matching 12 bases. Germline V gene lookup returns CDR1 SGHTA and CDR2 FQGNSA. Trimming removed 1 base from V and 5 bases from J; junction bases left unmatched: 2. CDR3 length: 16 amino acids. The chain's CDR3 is CASSLGGQGATGELFF. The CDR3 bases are TGTGCCAGCAGCTTAGGGGGACAGGGGGCAACCGGGGAGCTGTTTTTT. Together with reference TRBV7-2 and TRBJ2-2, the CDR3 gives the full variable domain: GAGVSQSPSNKVTEKGKDVELRCDPISGHTALYWYRQSLGQGLEFLIYFQGNSAPDKSGLPSDRFSAERTGGSVSTLTIQRTQQEDSAVYLCASSLGGQGATGELFFGEGSRLTVL.

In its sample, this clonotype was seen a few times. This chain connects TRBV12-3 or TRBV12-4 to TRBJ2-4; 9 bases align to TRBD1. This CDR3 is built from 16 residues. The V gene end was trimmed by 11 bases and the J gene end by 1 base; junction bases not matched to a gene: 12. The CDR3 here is CASMTTGQGAKNIQYF. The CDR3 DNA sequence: TGTGCCTCAATGACCACGGGACAGGGTGCCAAAAACATTCAGTACTTC.

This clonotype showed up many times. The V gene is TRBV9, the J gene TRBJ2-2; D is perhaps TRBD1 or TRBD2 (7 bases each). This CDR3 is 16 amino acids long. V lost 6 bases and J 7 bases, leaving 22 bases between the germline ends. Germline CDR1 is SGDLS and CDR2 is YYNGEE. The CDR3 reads CASTPVQGGLVGELFF. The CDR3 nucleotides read TGTGCCAGCACCCCTGTTCAGGGGGGGCTGGTCGGGGAGCTGTTTTTT.

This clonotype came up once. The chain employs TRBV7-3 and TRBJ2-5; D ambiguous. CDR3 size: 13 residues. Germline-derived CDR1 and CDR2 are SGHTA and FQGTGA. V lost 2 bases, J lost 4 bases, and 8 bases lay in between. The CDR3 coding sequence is TGTGCCAGCAGCTTAGGGCAGTTAGAGACCCAGTACTTC. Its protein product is CASSLGQLETQYF.

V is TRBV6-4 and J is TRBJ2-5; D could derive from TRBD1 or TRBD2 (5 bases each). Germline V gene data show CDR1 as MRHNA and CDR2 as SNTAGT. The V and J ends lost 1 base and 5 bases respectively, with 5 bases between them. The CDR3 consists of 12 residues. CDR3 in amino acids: CASSDWGETQYF. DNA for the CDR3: TGTGCCAGCAGTGACTGGGGGGAGACCCAGTACTTC.

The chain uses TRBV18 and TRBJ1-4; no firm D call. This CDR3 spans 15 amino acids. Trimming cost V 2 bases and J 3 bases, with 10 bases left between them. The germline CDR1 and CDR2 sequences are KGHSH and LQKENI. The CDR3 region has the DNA TGTGCCAGCTCACCAGAAACCGGGGCTAATGAAAAACTGTTTTTT. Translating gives CASSPETGANEKLFF.